The sequence of this TCR beta chain was determined in a study of CD4 T cells in relation to SARS-CoV-2 and coronaviruses. CD4+ T cells from unexposed donors were obtained before the COVID-19 pandemic (2011-2018). As to this clone: Its antigen is unidentified.

Study-level points and caveats: According to naive versus memory sequencing, detected responses are memory recall, not newly primed. Approximately 65% of donors had memory CD4+ clonotypes crossrecognizing SARS-CoV-2 and common cold coronavirus spike. The cross-reactivity analysis covered only spike protein, not other viral proteins.

The CDR3 totals 15 residues. Germline V CDR1 and CDR2: SGHRS, YFSETQ. V lost 4 bases to trimming and J lost 2 bases; unmatched junction nucleotides: 7. Using immunoSEQ multiplex PCR, the repertoire was profiled, and TCRdb retains in-frame clones only, with some absent. The repertoire holds 65,000 or so clones, with 85% to 95% as singletons. The V and J genes are TRBV5-1 and TRBJ2-7, with TRBD1 matching 9 bases. This TCR came from a human donor in good health. Source material: naive CD4+ T cells from PBMCs. Subset given: naive CD4+ T cells isolated by negative enrichment. CDR3 in DNA: TGCGCCAGCAGCCCGGACAGGGGCCAAACCTACGAGCAGTACTTC. Amino acid sequence: CASSPDRGQTYEQYF.